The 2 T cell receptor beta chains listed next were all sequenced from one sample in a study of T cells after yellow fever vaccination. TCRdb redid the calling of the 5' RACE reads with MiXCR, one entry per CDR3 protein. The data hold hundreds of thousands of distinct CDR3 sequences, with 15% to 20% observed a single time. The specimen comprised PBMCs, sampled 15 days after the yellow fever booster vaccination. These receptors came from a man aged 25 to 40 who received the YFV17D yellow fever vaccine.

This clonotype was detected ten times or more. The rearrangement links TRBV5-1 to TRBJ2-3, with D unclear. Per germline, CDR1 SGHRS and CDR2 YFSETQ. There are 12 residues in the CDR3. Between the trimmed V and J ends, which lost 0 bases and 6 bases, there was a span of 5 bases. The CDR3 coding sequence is TGCGCCAGCAGCTTGGGCTGGGATACGCAGTATTTT. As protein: CASSLGWDTQYF.

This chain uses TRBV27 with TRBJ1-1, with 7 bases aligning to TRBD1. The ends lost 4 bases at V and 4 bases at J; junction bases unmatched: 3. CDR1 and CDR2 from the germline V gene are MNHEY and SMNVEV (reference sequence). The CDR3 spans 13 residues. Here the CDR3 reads CASSSTGATEAFF. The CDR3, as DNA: TGTGCCAGCAGTTCCACAGGGGCCACTGAAGCTTTCTTT.